This record looks at one T cell receptor (beta chain) sequence and its context. One end of the junction fails to match germline, which may point to a read error. The sample is drawn from a study of blood T cells in healthy people across ages. Primers used in a second PCR of roughly 6 to 12 cycles were a sample-barcoded 5' primer and a J-beta primer mix. Every sample gave at least 2.5 million paired-end reads containing CDR3. TCRdb ran MiXCR on the 5' RACE reads and lists one entry per CDR3 protein. The data contain 800,000 or so distinct CDR3 sequences, 25% of them seen just once; the ten biggest clones take up around 3.6%. There are 15 residues in the CDR3. The germline gives CDR1 SGHTA, CDR2 FQGTGA. These data were likewise used in another study, on T cells of mothers and their children. In that study: An overlap that was slightly higher, though non-significant, was seen in related mother-child pairs versus unrelated pairs.

The receptor was derived from a boy between 10 and 17 years old in good health. This chain uses TRBV7-3 with TRBJ2-5; TRBD2 matches 12 bases. The DNA end lines up better with TRBJ2-1; the J call may be wrong. The material sequenced was blood. The DNA for the CDR3 is TGCGCCAGCAGCCTGACTAGCGGGAGAATCAATGAGCAGTTCTTC. Protein sequence: CASSLTSGRINEQFF.